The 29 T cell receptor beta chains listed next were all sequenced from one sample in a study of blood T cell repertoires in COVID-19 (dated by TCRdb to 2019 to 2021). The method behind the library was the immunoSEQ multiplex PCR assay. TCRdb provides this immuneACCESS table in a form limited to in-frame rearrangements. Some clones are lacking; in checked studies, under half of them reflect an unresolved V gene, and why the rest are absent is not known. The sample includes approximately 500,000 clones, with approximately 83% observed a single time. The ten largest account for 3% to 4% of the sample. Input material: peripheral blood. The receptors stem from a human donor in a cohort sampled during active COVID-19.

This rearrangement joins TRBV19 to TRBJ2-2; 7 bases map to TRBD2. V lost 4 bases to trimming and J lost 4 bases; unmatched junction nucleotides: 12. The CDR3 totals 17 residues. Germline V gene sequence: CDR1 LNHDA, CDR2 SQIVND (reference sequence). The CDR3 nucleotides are TGTGCCAGTAGTAACGGCCATCCAAGGACTAGCACCGGGGAGCTGTTTTTT. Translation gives CASSNGHPRTSTGELFF.

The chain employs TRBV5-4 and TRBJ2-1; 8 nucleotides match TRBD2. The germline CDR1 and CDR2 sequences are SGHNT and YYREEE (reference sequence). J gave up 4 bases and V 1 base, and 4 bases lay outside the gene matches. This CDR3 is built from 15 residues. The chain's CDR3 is CASSLTLAEYNEQFF. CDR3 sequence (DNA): TGTGCCAGCAGCTTGACACTAGCGGAATACAATGAGCAGTTCTTC. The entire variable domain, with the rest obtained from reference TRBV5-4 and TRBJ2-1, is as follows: ETGVTQSPTHLIKTRGQQVTLRCSSQSGHNTVSWYQQALGQGPQFIFQYYREEENGRGNFPPRFSGLQFPNYSSELNVNALELDDSALYLCASSLTLAEYNEQFFGPGTRLTVL.

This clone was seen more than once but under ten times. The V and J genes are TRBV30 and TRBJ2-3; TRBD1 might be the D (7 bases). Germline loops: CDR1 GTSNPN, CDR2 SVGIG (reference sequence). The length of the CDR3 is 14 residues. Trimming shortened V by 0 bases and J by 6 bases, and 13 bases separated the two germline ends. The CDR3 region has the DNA TGTGCCTGGAGTGTAAGCAGGGGGGCGGATACGCAGTATTTT. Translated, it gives CAWSVSRGADTQYF.

This chain's CDR3 is CASSRNRGPFEKLFF. The CDR3 DNA sequence: TGCGCCAGCAGTCGCAACAGGGGACCCTTTGAAAAACTGTTTTTT. V usage is TRBV23-1 and J usage is TRBJ1-4; 7 nucleotides line up with TRBD1. TRBV23-1 is reported as an ORF; its role is uncertain. With V trimmed by 4 bases and J by 7 bases, 9 bases remained unmatched. The CDR3 runs to 15 residues.

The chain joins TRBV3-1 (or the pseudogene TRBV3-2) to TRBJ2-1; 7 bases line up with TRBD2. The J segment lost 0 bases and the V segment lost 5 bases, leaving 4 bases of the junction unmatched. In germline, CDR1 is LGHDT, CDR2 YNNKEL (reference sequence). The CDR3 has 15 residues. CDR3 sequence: CASSFRDYSYNEQFF. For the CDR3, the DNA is TGTGCCAGCAGCTTCCGGGACTACTCCTACAATGAGCAGTTCTTC.

The CDR3 loop is CASSYSGRGTYNEQFF. CDR3 DNA: TGTGCCAGCAGTTATAGCGGGAGGGGGACCTACAATGAGCAGTTCTTC. The chain links TRBV6-5 to TRBJ2-1, with TRBD2 identical over 11 bases. The CDR3 runs 16 residues. Per the germline V gene, CDR1 is MNHEY and CDR2 is SVGAGI. J was trimmed by 2 bases and V by 3 bases; bases with no gene match: 3.

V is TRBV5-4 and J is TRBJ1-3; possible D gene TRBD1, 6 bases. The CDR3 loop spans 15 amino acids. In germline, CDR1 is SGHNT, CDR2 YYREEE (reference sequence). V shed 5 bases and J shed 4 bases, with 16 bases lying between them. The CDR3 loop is CASRHEPGQGNTIYF. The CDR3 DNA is TGTGCCAGCAGACATGAACCGGGACAAGGAAACACCATATATTTT.

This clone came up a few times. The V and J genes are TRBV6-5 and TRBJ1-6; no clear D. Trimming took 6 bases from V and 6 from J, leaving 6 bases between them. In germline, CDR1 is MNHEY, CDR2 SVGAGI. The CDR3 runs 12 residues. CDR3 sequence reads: CASSGSNSPLHF. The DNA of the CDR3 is TGTGCCAGCAGCGGGTCTAATTCACCCCTCCACTTT.

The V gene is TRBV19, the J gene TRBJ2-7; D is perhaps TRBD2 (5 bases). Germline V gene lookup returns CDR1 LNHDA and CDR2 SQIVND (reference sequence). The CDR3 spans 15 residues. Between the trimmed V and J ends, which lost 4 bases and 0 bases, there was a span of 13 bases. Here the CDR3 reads CASSTLADLSYEQYF. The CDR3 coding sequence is TGTGCCAGTAGTACCCTAGCAGACCTCTCCTACGAGCAGTACTTC. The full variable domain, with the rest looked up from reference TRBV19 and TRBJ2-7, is DGGITQSPKYLFRKEGQNVTLSCEQNLNHDAMYWYRQDPGQGLRLIYYSQIVNDFQKGDIAEGYSVSREKKESFPLTVTSAQKNPTAFYLCASSTLADLSYEQYFGPGTRLTVT.

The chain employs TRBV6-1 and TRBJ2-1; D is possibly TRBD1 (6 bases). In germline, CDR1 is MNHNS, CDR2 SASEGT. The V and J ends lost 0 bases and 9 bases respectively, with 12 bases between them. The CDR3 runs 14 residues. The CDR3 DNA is TGTGCCAGCAGTGAAGCGCGAACAGGGATTGAGCAGTTCTTC. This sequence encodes CASSEARTGIEQFF.

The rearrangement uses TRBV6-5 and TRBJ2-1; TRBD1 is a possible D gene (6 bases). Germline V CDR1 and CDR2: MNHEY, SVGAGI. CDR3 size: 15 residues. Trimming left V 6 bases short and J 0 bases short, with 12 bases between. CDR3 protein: CASSRGPSSYNEQFF. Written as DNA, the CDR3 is TGTGCCAGCAGCAGGGGCCCTAGCTCCTACAATGAGCAGTTCTTC.

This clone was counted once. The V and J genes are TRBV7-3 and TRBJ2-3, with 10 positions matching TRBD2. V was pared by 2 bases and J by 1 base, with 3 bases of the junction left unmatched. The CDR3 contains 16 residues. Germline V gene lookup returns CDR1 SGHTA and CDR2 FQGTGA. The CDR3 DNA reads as TGTGCCAGCAGCTTATTAACTAGCGGGGGCACAGATACGCAGTATTTT. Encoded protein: CASSLLTSGGTDTQYF.

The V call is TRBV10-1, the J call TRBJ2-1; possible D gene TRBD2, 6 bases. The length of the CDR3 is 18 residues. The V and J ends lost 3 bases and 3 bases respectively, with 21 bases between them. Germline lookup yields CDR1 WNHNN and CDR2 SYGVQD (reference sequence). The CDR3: CASSEAGRVHGGYNEQFF. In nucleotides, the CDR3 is TGCGCCAGCAGTGAAGCGGGCAGGGTGCATGGAGGCTACAATGAGCAGTTCTTC.

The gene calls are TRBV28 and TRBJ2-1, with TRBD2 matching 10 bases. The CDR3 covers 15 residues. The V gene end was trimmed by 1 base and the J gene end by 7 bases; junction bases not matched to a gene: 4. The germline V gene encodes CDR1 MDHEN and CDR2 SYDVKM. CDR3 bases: TGTGCCAGCAGTTTATCTAGCGGGAGCCAGAATGAGCAGTTCTTC. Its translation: CASSLSSGSQNEQFF.

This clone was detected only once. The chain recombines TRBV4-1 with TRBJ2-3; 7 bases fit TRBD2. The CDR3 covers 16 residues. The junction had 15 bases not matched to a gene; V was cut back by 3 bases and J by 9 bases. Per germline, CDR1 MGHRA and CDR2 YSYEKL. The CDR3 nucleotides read TGCGCCAGCAGCCAGGCCGCACCGCGGGAGATAGGGACGCAGTATTTT. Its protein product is CASSQAAPREIGTQYF.

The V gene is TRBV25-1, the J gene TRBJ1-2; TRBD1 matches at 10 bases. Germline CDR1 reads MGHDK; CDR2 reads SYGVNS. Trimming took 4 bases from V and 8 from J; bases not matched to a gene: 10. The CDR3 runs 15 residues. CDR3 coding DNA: TGTGCCAGCAGTGGAAGGACAGGGGGTAATGTGGGCTACACCTTC. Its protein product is CASSGRTGGNVGYTF.

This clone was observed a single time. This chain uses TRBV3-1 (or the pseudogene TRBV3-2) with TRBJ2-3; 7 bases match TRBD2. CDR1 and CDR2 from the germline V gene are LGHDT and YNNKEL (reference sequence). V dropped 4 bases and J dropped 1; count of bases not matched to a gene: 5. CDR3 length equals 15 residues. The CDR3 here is CASSPGLGGTDTQYF. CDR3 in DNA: TGTGCCAGCAGCCCCGGACTAGGCGGCACAGATACGCAGTATTTT.

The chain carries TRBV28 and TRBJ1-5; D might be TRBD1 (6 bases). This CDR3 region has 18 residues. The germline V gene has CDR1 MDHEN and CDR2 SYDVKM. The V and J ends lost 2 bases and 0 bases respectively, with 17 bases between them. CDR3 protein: CASSLPLTGLLSNQPQHF. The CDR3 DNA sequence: TGTGCCAGCAGTTTACCTTTGACAGGACTCCTTAGCAATCAGCCCCAGCATTTT.

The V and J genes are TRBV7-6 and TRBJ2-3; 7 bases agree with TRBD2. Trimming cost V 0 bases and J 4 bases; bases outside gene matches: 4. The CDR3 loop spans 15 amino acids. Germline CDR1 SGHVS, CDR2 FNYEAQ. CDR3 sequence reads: CASSLASGPSDTQYF. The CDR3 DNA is TGTGCCAGCAGCTTAGCTAGCGGGCCGTCAGATACGCAGTATTTT. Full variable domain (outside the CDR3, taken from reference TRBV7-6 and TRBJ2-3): GAGVSQSPRYKVTKRGQDVALRCDPISGHVSLYWYRQALGQGPEFLTYFNYEAQQDKSGLPNDRFSAERPEGSISTLTIQRTEQRDSAMYRCASSLASGPSDTQYFGPGTRLTVL.

CDR3 nucleotides: TGTGCCAGCAGCCTCGTAGCGGGAGGGGGGTATGAGCAGTTCTTC. Translated: CASSLVAGGGYEQFF. The chain couples TRBV7-9 to TRBJ2-1, with 11 bases lining up with TRBD2. The CDR3 is 15 amino acids. Trimming removed 5 bases from V and 8 bases from J; junction bases left unmatched: 8. The germline V gene encodes CDR1 SEHNR and CDR2 FQNEAQ (reference sequence).

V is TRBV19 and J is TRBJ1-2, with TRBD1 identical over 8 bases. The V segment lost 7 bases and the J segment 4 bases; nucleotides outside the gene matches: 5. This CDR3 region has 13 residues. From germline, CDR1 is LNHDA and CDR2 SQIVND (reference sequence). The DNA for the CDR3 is TGTGCCAGTACAGGGGGCGCGATCTATGGCTACACCTTC. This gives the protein CASTGGAIYGYTF.

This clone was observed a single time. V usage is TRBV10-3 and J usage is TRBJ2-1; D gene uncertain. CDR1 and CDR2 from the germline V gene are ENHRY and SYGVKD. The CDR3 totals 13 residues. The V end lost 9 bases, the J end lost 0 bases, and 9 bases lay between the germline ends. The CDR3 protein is CAMARSSYNEQFF. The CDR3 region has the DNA TGTGCCATGGCCCGCAGCTCCTACAATGAGCAGTTCTTC.

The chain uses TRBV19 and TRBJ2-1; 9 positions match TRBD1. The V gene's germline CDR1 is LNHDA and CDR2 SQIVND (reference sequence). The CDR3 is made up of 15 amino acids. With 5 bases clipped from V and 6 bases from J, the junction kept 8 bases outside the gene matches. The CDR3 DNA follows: TGTGCCAGTAGTCGTGACAGGGGGATGTCCAATGAGCAGTTCTTC. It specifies CASSRDRGMSNEQFF.

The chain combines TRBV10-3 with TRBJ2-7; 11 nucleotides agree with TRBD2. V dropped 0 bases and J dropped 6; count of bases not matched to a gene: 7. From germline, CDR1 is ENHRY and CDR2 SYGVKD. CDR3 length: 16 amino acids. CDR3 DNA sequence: TGTGCCATCAGTGAGTCGGGTAGCGGGAGGGCCGGCGAGCAGTACTTC. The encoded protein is CAISESGSGRAGEQYF.

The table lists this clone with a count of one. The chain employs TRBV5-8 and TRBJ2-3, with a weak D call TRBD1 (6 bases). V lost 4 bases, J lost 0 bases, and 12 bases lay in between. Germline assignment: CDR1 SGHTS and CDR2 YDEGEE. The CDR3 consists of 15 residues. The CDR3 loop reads CASSREGVSTDTQYF. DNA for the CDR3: TGTGCCAGCAGCCGCGAGGGGGTTAGCACAGATACGCAGTATTTT.

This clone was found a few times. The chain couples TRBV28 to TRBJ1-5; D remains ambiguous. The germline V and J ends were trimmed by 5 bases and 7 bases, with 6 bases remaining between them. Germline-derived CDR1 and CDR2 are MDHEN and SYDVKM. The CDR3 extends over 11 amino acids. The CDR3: CASSREQPQHF. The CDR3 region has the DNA TGTGCCAGCAGTCGGGAGCAGCCCCAGCATTTT. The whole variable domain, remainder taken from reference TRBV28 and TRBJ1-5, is DVKVTQSSRYLVKRTGEKVFLECVQDMDHENMFWYRQDPGLGLRLIYFSYDVKMKEKGDIPEGYSVSREKKERFSLILESASTNQTSMYLCASSREQPQHFGDGTRLSIL.

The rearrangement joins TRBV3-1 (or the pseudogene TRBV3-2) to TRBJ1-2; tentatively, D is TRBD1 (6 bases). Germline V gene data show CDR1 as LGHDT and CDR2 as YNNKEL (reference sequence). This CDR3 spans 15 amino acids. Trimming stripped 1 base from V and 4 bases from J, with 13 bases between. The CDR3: CASSQAMRGGYGYTF. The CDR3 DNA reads TGTGCCAGCAGCCAAGCGATGAGGGGGGGCTATGGCTACACCTTC.

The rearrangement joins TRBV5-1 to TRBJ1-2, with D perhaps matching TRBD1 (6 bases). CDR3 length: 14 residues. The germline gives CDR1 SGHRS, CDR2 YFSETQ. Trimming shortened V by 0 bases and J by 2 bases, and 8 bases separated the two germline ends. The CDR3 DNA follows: TGCGCCAGCAGCTTGGTCACAGGGAACTATGGCTACACCTTC. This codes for CASSLVTGNYGYTF. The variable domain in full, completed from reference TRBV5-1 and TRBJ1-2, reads KAGVTQTPRYLIKTRGQQVTLSCSPISGHRSVSWYQQTPGQGLQFLFEYFSETQRNKGNFPGRFSGRQFSNSRSEMNVSTLELGDSALYLCASSLVTGNYGYTFGSGTRLTVV.

The CDR3 protein is CASSPYLTGELFF. The CDR3 region has the DNA TGTGCCAGCAGCCCCTATCTAACCGGGGAGCTGTTTTTT. J is TRBJ2-2 and V is TRBV7-3; no firm D call. Between the trimmed V and J ends, which lost 5 bases and 5 bases, there was a span of 9 bases. Germline CDR1 reads SGHTA; CDR2 reads FQGTGA. The CDR3 is 13 amino acids.